What follows describes a single T cell receptor beta chain. These data originate in a study of shared clonotypes between healthy human individuals. Using immunoSEQ multiplex PCR, the repertoire was profiled, and TCRdb retains in-frame clones only, with some absent. The table has around 980,000 clones, 78% seen once; the top ten hold 0.6% to 0.7%. The germline CDR1 and CDR2 sequences are LNHDA and SQIVND (reference sequence). Losses at the gene ends were 6 bases for V and 4 bases for J; bases not matched to a gene: 15. This CDR3 has 17 residues. The chain combines TRBV19 with TRBJ2-3, with 8 bases identical to TRBD2. This sequence was found in a man aged 18 to 30 in good health. Some clones in this sample may be carry-over from other donors' samples. The sequencing sample was made of memory CD4+ T cells from PBMCs. The subset is: CD45RA-negative fraction. The DNA for the CDR3 is TGTGCCAGTAGGTCGGAGCGGGGGCACCCAGGCGCAGATACGCAGTATTTT. It is translated as CASRSERGHPGADTQYF.